Listed below are T cell receptor beta chains from one sample, sequenced in a study of cytomegalovirus exposure and HLA in healthy donors. The assay was immunoSEQ multiplex PCR, and TCRdb's table has in-frame clones only and misses some. The repertoire holds approximately 100,000 clones, with about 81% as singletons. The sample consisted of PBMCs. The receptors come from a man aged 35 to 55 in good health and CMV-seronegative. Both conserved end residues are part of each CDR3.

cdr3_aa: CASSETRGGLETQYF; j_call: TRBJ2-5; v_call: TRBV6-1
cdr3_aa: CASSQGTGGGWSNEKLFF; j_call: TRBJ1-4; v_call: TRBV9
cdr3_aa: CASSPGTGVNYGYTF; j_call: TRBJ1-2; v_call: TRBV18
cdr3_aa: CASSMRAANSPLHF; j_call: TRBJ1-6; v_call: TRBV27
cdr3_aa: CASSLYRGISGNTIYF; j_call: TRBJ1-3; v_call: TRBV7-2
cdr3_aa: CASSRRDRFYEQYF; j_call: TRBJ2-7; v_call: TRBV7-2
cdr3_aa: CASSSTVTEAFF; j_call: TRBJ1-1; v_call: TRBV27
cdr3_aa: CASSQSELAGGIEQYF; j_call: TRBJ2-7; v_call: TRBV18
cdr3_aa: CASRTPGVNEQFF; j_call: TRBJ2-1; v_call: TRBV7-2
cdr3_aa: CASRTGGPGELFF; j_call: TRBJ2-2; v_call: TRBV2
cdr3_aa: CASSDGGNIQYF; j_call: TRBJ2-4; v_call: TRBV6-5
cdr3_aa: CASSSLFTSSYNEQFF; j_call: TRBJ2-1; v_call: TRBV7-2
cdr3_aa: CASSKFGTGPLMSRGYTF; j_call: TRBJ1-2; v_call: TRBV21-1
cdr3_aa: CASKGVPTEAFF; j_call: TRBJ1-1; v_call: TRBV2
cdr3_aa: CASSLQGGARTDTQYF; j_call: TRBJ2-3; v_call: TRBV7-2
cdr3_aa: CASSPGGRGYGYTF; j_call: TRBJ1-2; v_call: TRBV9
cdr3_aa: CASSSGGAYGYTF; j_call: TRBJ1-2; v_call: TRBV5-4
cdr3_aa: CASSLVTGANPYEQYF; j_call: TRBJ2-7; v_call: TRBV5-1
cdr3_aa: CASREVTGELFF; j_call: TRBJ2-2; v_call: TRBV25-1
cdr3_aa: CASSEDTAYNSPLHF; j_call: TRBJ1-6; v_call: TRBV9
cdr3_aa: CAWRGRGLSYEQYF; j_call: TRBJ2-7; v_call: TRBV30
cdr3_aa: CAISGHTSVGVGTEAFF; j_call: TRBJ1-1; v_call: TRBV10-3
cdr3_aa: CASHGGLGSYF; j_call: TRBJ2-7; v_call: TRBV6-5
cdr3_aa: CSVGRSTEYGYTF; j_call: TRBJ1-2; v_call: TRBV29-1
cdr3_aa: CASRLQGANTGELFF; j_call: TRBJ2-2; v_call: TRBV5-4
cdr3_aa: CSVGYQGAGYEQYF; j_call: TRBJ2-7; v_call: TRBV29-1
cdr3_aa: CASSLMNLGYTF; j_call: TRBJ1-2; v_call: TRBV5-8
cdr3_aa: CASSLQGREGAFF; j_call: TRBJ1-1; v_call: TRBV5-1
cdr3_aa: CASRANQGNTEAFF; j_call: TRBJ1-1; v_call: TRBV6-1
cdr3_aa: CASNNAPGFEQYF; j_call: TRBJ2-7; v_call: TRBV19
cdr3_aa: CASSELSTGSGYTF; j_call: TRBJ1-2; v_call: TRBV6-1
cdr3_aa: CASSQELGLTRVEAFF; j_call: TRBJ1-1; v_call: TRBV4-1
cdr3_aa: CASSLARRMGGEKLFF; j_call: TRBJ1-4; v_call: TRBV7-8
cdr3_aa: CASSQTGGAFSYNEQFF; j_call: TRBJ2-1; v_call: TRBV4-1
cdr3_aa: CASVGTGLNSPLHF; j_call: TRBJ1-6; v_call: TRBV6-6
cdr3_aa: CASSPRLETNSPLHF; j_call: TRBJ1-6; v_call: TRBV18
cdr3_aa: CAISEGSSGSRRDTQYF; j_call: TRBJ2-3; v_call: TRBV10-3